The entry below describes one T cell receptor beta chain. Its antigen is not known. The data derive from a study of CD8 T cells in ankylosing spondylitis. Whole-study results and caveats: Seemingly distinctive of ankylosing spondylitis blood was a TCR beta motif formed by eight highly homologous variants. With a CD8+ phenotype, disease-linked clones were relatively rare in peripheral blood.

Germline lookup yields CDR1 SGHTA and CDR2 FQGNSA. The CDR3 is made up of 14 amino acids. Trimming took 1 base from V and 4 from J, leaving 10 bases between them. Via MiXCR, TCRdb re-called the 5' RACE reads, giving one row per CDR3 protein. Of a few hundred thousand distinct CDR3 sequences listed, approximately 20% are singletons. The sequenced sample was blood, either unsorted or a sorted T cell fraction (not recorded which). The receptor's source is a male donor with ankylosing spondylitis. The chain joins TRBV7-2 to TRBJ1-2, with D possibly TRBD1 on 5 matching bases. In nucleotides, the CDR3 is TGTGCCAGCAGCTTAGAGGGGTTCGTCTATGGCTACACCTTC. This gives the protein CASSLEGFVYGYTF.